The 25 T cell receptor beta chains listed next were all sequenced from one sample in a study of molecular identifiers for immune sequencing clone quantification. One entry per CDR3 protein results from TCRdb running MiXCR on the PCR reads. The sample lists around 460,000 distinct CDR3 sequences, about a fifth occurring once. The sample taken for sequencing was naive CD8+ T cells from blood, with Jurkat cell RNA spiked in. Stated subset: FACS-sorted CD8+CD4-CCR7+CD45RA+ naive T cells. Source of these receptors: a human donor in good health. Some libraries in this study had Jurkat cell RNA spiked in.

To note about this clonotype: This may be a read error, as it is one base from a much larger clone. The CDR3 spells CASSQSSEALWNQPQRF. Written as DNA, the CDR3 is TGTGCCAGCAGCCAATCCTCCGAGGCCCTGTGGAATCAGCCCCAGCGTTTT. The chain carries TRBV7-9 and TRBJ1-5, with D unclear. Germline V gene lookup returns CDR1 SEHNR and CDR2 FQNEAQ (reference sequence). CDR3 length: 17 amino acids.

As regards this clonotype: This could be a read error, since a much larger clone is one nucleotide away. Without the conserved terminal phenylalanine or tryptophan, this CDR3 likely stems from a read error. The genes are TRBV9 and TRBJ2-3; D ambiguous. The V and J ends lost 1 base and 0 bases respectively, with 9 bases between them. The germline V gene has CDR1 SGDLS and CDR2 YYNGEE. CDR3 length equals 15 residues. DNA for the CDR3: TGTGCCAGCAGCGTATATGGCTCTAGCACAGATACGCAGTATCTT. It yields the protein CASSVYGSSTDTQYL.

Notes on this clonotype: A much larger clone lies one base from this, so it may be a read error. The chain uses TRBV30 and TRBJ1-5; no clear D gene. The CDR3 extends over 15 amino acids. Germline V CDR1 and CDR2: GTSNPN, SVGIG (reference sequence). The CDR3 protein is CAWGVGQYSNQPQHF. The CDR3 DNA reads TGTGCCTGGGGTGTAGGGCAGTATAGCAATCAGCCCCAGCATTTT.

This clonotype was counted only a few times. Written as DNA, the CDR3 is TGCGCCAGCAGCCAAGACGCGACTAGCGGGAGCTACGAGCAGTACTTC. It yields the protein CASSQDATSGSYEQYF. The rearrangement uses TRBV4-3 and TRBJ2-7, with 12 bases fitting TRBD2. This CDR3 is 16 amino acids long. The J segment lost 3 bases and the V segment lost 0 bases, leaving 3 bases of the junction unmatched. Germline assignment: CDR1 LGHNA and CDR2 YSLEER.

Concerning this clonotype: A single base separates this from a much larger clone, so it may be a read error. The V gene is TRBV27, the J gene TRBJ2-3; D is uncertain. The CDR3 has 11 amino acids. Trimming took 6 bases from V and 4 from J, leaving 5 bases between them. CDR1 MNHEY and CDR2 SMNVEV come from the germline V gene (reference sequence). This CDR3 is CASRVADTQYF. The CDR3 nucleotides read TGTGCCAGCAGGGTCGCAGATACGCAGTATTTT.

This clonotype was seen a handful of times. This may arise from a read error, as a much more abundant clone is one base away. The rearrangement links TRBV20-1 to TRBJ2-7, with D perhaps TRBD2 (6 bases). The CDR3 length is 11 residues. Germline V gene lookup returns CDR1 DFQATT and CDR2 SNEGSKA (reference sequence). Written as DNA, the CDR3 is TGCTGTGCACCTCTAGCGTCCGAGCAGTACTTC. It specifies CCAPLASEQYF.

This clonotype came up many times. The CDR3 nucleotides are TGTGCCAGCAGCACCTACCCCGCCGGGGGAAGCACAGATACGCAGTATTTT. It yields the protein CASSTYPAGGSTDTQYF. The chain has TRBV9 and TRBJ2-3, with D maybe TRBD2 (6 bases). Germline V CDR1 and CDR2: SGDLS, YYNGEE. V was clipped by 4 bases and J by 0 bases, with 18 bases between them. The CDR3 has 17 residues.

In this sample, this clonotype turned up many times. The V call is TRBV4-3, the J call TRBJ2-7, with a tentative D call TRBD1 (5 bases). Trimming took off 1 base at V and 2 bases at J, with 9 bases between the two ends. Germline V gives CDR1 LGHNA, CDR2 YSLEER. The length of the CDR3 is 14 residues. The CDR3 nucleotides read TGCGCCAGCAGCCAAGGACAGAGGACCTACGAGCAGTACTTC. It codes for CASSQGQRTYEQYF.

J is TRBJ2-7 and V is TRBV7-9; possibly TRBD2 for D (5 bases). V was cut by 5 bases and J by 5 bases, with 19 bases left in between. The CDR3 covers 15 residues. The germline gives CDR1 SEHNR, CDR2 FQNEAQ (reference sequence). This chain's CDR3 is CASSPPIRAGDEQYF. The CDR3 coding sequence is TGTGCCAGCAGCCCCCCCATTCGCGCGGGCGACGAGCAGTACTTC.

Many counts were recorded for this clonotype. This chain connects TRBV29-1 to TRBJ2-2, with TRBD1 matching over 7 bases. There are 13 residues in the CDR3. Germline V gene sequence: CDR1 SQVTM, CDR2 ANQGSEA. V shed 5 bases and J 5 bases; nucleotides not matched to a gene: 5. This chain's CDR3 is CSVKQGLTGELFF. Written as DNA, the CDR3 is TGCAGCGTTAAACAGGGGCTGACCGGGGAGCTGTTTTTT.

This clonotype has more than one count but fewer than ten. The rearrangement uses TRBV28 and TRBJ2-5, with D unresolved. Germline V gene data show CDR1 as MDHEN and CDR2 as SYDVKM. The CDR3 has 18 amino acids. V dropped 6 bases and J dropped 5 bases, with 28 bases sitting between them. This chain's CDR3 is CASRPRSVTGSLPETQYF. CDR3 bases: TGTGCCAGCAGACCCAGGTCCGTTACCGGCTCGTTACCGGAGACCCAGTACTTC.

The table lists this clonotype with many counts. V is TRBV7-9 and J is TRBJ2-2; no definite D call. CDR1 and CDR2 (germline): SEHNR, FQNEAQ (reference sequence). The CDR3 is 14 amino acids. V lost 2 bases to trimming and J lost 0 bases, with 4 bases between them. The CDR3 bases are TGTGCCAGCAGCTTAATCACGAACACCGGGGAGCTGTTTTTT. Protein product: CASSLITNTGELFF.

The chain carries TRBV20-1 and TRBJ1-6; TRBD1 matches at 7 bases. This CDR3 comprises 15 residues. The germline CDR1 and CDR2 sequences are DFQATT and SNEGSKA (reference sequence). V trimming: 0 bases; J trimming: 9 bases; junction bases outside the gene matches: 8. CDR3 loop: CSARDITGDSSPLHF. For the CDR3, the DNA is TGCAGTGCTAGAGATATTACAGGGGATAGTTCACCCCTCCACTTT.

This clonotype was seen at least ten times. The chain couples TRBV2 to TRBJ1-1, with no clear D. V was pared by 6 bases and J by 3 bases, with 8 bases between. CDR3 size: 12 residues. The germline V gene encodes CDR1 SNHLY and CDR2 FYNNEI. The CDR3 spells CASRKGHTEAFF. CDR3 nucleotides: TGTGCCAGCAGGAAGGGCCACACTGAAGCTTTCTTT.

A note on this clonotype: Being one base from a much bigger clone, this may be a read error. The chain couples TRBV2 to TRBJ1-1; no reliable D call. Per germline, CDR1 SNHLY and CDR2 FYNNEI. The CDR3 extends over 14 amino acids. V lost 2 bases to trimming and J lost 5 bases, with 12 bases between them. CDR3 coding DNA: TGTGCCAGCAGTGAACTACGGGGTTTAACTGAAGCTTTCTTT. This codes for CASSELRGLTEAFF.

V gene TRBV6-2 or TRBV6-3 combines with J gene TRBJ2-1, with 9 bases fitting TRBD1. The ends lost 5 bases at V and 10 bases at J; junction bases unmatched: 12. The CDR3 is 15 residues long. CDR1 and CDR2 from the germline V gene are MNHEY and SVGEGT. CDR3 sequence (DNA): TGTGCCAGCAGTCAACCCGGGACAGGGCCCCTCGAGCAGTTCTTC. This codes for CASSQPGTGPLEQFF.

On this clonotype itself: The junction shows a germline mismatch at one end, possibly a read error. The CDR3 region has the DNA TGTGCCTGCAGCTTCTCCGGGGGGGCAGGAGATACGCAGTATTTT. Amino acid sequence: CACSFSGGAGDTQYF. This chain connects TRBV11-2 to TRBJ2-3; the match to TRBD2 covers 8 bases. This CDR3 has 15 amino acids. CDR1 is SGHAT, CDR2 FQNNGV, per germline.

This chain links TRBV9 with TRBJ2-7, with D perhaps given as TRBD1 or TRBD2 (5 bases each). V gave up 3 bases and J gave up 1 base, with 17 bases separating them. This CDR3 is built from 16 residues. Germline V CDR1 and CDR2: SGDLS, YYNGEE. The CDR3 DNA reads TGTGCCAGCAGCGCCACGCCCCGGGACGGATCCTACGAGCAGTACTTC. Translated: CASSATPRDGSYEQYF. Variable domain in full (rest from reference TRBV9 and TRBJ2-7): DSGVTQTPKHLITATGQRVTLRCSPRSGDLSVYWYQQSLDQGLQFLIQYYNGEERAKGNILERFSAQQFPDLHSELNLSSLELGDSALYFCASSATPRDGSYEQYFGPGTRLTVT.

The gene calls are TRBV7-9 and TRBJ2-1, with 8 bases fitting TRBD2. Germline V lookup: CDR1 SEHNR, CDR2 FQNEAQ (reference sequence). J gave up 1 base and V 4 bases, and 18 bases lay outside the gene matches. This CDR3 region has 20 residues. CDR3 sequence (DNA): TGTGCCAGCAGCTCGAGCTTCGGGACTAGTAGCGGTGAGTCCTACAATGAGCAGTTCTTC. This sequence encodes CASSSSFGTSSGESYNEQFF.

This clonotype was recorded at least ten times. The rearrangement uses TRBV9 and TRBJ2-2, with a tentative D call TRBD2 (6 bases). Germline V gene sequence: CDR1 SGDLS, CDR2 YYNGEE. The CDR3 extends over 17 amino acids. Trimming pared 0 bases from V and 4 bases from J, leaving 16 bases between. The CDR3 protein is CASSVDGQGGITGELFF. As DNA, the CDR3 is TGTGCCAGCAGCGTAGATGGTCAGGGAGGCATCACCGGGGAGCTGTTTTTT.

The CDR3 loop reads CASSLGTRGSGANVLTF. The CDR3 region has the DNA TGTGCCAGTAGCTTGGGGACCAGGGGGTCCGGGGCCAACGTCCTGACTTTC. The chain links TRBV19 to TRBJ2-6, with TRBD1 identical over 7 bases. The ends lost 6 bases at V and 4 bases at J; junction bases unmatched: 12. The CDR3 spans 17 residues. Germline V gene sequence: CDR1 LNHDA, CDR2 SQIVND (reference sequence).

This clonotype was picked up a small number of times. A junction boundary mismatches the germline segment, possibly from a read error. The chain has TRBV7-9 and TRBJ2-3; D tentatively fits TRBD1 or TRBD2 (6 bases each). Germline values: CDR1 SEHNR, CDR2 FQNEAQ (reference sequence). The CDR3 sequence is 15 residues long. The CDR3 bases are TGTGCCAGCAGCCCGATCGGAGGGGGGCGAGATACGCGGTATTTT. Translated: CASSPIGGGRDTRYF.

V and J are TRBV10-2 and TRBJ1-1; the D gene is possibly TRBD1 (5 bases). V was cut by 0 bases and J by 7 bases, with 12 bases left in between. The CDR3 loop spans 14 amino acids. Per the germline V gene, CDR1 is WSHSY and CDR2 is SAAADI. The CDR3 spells CASSESIRGFEAFF. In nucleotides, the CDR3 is TGCGCCAGCAGTGAGTCGATTAGGGGCTTTGAAGCTTTCTTT.

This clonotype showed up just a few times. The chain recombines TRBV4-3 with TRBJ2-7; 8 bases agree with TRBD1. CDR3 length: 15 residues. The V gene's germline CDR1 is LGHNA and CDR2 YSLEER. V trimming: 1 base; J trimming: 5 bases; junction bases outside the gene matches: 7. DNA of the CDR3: TGCGCCAGCAGCCAAGGGTACCAGGGGGCCCACGAGCAGTACTTC. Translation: CASSQGYQGAHEQYF.

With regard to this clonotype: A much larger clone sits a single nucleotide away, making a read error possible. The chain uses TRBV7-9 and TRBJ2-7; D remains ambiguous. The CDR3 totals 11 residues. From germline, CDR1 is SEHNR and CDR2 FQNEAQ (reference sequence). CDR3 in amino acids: CTSSSGPEQYF. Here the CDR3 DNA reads TGTACCAGCAGCTCCGGACCGGAGCAGTACTTC.